This TCR beta chain was profiled in a study of neurological immune-mediated disorders. In this sample, this clonotype turned up many times. With 10-nucleotide random UMIs included, cDNA was synthesized by 5'RACE. One entry per CDR3 protein results from TCRdb running MiXCR on the 5' RACE reads. The sample includes 20,000 to 30,000 distinct CDR3 sequences, over 10% of them seen just once. Time point here: technical triplicate 1. The sorted libraries involved the use of under 1.1 million CD4+ or CD8+ T cells. The CDR3 has 11 residues. Germline V gene lookup returns CDR1 DFQATT and CDR2 SNEGSKA (reference sequence). V lost 5 bases to trimming and J lost 6 bases, with 10 bases between them.

The chain has TRBV20-1 and TRBJ1-2; no firm D call. The receptor was derived from a female donor with HTLV-1-associated myelopathy (HAM/TSP). The sample taken for sequencing was CD4+ T cells from blood. This CDR3 is CSAATLDGYTF. CDR3 in DNA: TGCAGTGCTGCGACTTTAGATGGCTACACCTTC.